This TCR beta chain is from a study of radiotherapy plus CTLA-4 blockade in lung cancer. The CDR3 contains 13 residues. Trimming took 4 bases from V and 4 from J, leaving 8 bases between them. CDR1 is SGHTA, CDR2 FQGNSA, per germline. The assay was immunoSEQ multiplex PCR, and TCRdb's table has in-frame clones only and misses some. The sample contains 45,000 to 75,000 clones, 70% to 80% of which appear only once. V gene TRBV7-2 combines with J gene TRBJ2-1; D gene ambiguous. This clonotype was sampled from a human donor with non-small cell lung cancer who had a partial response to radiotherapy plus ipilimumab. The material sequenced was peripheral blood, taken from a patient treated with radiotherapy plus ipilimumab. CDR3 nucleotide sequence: TGTGCCAGCAGCTCAGAATTATACAATGAGCAGTTCTTC. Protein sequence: CASSSELYNEQFF. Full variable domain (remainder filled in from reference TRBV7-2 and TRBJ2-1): GAGVSQSPSNKVTEKGKDVELRCDPISGHTALYWYRQSLGQGLEFLIYFQGNSAPDKSGLPSDRFSAERTGGSVSTLTIQRTQQEDSAVYLCASSSELYNEQFFGPGTRLTVL.